This T cell receptor (beta chain) was sequenced during a study of shared clonotypes between healthy human individuals. About the study: Every donor yielded three CD4 naive, three CD4 memory, two CD8 naive and one CD8 memory plate.

Original processing notes: Quality scores were absent from the junction-only immunoSEQ sequences, so filtering differed. The repertoire was sequenced with immunoSEQ multiplex PCR; TCRdb's copy has only in-frame clones and lacks some. V and J calls and clone size are given by that table; D and trimming were obtained from the DNA. The sample comprises 1,500,000 or so clones, roughly 97% of which are singletons, and approximately 1.2% rests with the top ten. Note on this clone: Antigen unknown.

The V and J ends lost 0 bases and 2 bases respectively, with 10 bases between them. The CDR3 spans 15 residues. The V gene's germline CDR1 is SGDLS and CDR2 YYNGEE. All donors were healthy HIV-negative adults lacking recent acute infections or vaccinations. The study's findings and limits: Across several donors, naive CD4 shared around 5%, naive CD8 3.5% to 4%, memory CD4 2% to 2.5%, memory CD8 about 0.4%.

This chain connects TRBV9 to TRBJ2-3, with D perhaps being TRBD1 or TRBD2 (5 bases each). Specimen: naive CD4+ T cells sorted from blood. Subset defined: CD45RA+ positively selected. This TCR was recovered from a man aged 30-40 years in good health. The CDR3 DNA reads as TGTGCCAGCAGCGTAGGGGACGGGTTCACAGATACGCAGTATTTT. Translated, it gives CASSVGDGFTDTQYF.